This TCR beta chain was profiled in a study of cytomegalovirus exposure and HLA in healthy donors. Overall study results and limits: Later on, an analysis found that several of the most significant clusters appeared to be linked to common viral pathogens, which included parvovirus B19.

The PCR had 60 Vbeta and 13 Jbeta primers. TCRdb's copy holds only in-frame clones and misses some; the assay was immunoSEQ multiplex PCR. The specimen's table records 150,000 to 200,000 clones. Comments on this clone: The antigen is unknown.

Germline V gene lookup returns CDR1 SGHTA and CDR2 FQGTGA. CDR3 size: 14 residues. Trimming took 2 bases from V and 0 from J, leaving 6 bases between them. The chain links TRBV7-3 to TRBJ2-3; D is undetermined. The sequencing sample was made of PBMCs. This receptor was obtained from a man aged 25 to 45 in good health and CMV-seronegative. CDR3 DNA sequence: TGTGCCAGCAGCTTACGGGTTAGCACAGATACGCAGTATTTT. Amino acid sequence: CASSLRVSTDTQYF. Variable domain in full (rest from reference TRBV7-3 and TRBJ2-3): GAGVSQTPSNKVTEKGKYVELRCDPISGHTALYWYRQSLGQGPEFLIYFQGTGAADDSGLPNDRFFAVRPEGSVSTLKIQRTERGDSAVYLCASSLRVSTDTQYFGPGTRLTVL.